The clone carrying this T cell receptor (beta chain) was recorded many times. Antigen: not known. They built TCR cDNA with 5'RACE template switching, a step that put in a universal primer site and UMIs. MiXCR, run by TCRdb on the 5' RACE reads, gives a single entry per CDR3 protein. The data contain 400,000 to 650,000 distinct CDR3 sequences, less than 25% of them singletons. This sample stems from a study of T cells after yellow fever vaccination. Study-level points and caveats: FACS-sorted repertoires could harbor abundant contaminating bulk-population clonotypes. Some clonotypes, a small share, were shared between CD4 and CD8 compartments. It was the secondary response that reached its peak faster, day 5 versus 15, but it was weaker.

The ends were cut back, 4 bases at V and 8 bases at J, with 9 bases in the middle. This CDR3 is built from 12 residues. Germline-derived CDR1 and CDR2 are MNHEY and SVGAGI. The source was PBMCs, collected roughly 20 days after the first yellow fever vaccination. This rearrangement joins TRBV6-5 to TRBJ2-1; D not resolved. The sequence derives from a young man who received the YFV17D yellow fever vaccine. Here the CDR3 reads CASSSVGDEQFF. As DNA, the CDR3 is TGTGCCAGCAGTTCCGTGGGTGATGAGCAGTTCTTC.